This is a list of T cell receptor beta chains from one sample in a study of blood T cell repertoires in COVID-19. The data were produced by immunoSEQ multiplex PCR, yet TCRdb's version contains in-frame clones alone and is incomplete. The sample has 100,000 to 150,000 clones; under 85% are singletons. The material sequenced was peripheral blood. The receptors were sampled from a man aged 55 to 69 with acute or convalescent COVID-19. CDR3s include the opening cysteine and the closing phenylalanine or tryptophan. The D gene is left open where the match is weak. Clone size, where shown, is once, few, many, or a class for clones that have expanded.

clone size: .; V gene: TRBV2; J gene: TRBJ1-2; D gene: TRBD1; CDR3 protein: CASTLLGQGGGHNYGYTF; CDR3 DNA: TGTGCCAGCACCCTCCTCGGACAGGGAGGGGGACATAACTATGGCTACACCTTC
clone size: .; V gene: TRBV19; J gene: TRBJ2-5; D gene: TRBD1; CDR3 protein: CASSAPRQGEETQYF; CDR3 DNA: TGTGCCAGTAGTGCCCCCCGACAGGGAGAGGAGACCCAGTACTTC
clone size: .; V gene: TRBV3-1/TRBV3-2; J gene: TRBJ1-2; D gene: .; CDR3 protein: CASSQQGGYGYTF; CDR3 DNA: TGTGCCAGCAGCCAGCAGGGTGGCTATGGCTACACCTTC
clone size: once; V gene: TRBV2; J gene: TRBJ2-7; D gene: TRBD2; CDR3 protein: CASSVPGVAGGYEQYF; CDR3 DNA: TGTGCCAGCAGTGTCCCCGGAGTAGCGGGAGGGTATGAGCAGTACTTC
clone size: .; V gene: TRBV30; J gene: TRBJ1-3; D gene: TRBD1; CDR3 protein: CAWREYRGPGNTIYF; CDR3 DNA: TGTGCCTGGAGGGAATACAGGGGGCCTGGAAACACCATATATTTT
clone size: .; V gene: TRBV11-2; J gene: TRBJ1-6; D gene: TRBD1; CDR3 protein: CASRTGSLGPLHF; CDR3 DNA: TGTGCCAGCAGGACAGGGAGCTTGGGACCCCTCCACTTT
clone size: .; V gene: TRBV27; J gene: TRBJ1-5; D gene: TRBD1; CDR3 protein: CASSFDRGKPQHF; CDR3 DNA: TGTGCCAGCAGTTTCGACAGGGGTAAGCCCCAGCATTTT
clone size: .; V gene: TRBV6-5; J gene: TRBJ1-1; D gene: TRBD1; CDR3 protein: CASSHRGLTEAFF; CDR3 DNA: TGTGCCAGCTCCCACAGGGGGCTTACTGAAGCTTTCTTT
clone size: .; V gene: TRBV30; J gene: TRBJ2-7; D gene: TRBD2; CDR3 protein: CAWNSGTSGRDEQYF; CDR3 DNA: TGTGCCTGGAACTCCGGGACTAGCGGAAGGGACGAGCAGTACTTC
clone size: .; V gene: TRBV6-5; J gene: TRBJ2-7; D gene: TRBD1; CDR3 protein: CASRTTRTGGNEQYF; CDR3 DNA: TGTGCCAGCAGGACAACCCGGACAGGGGGCAACGAGCAGTACTTC
clone size: once; V gene: TRBV28; J gene: TRBJ2-7; D gene: TRBD2; CDR3 protein: CASRVAGGHLYEQYF; CDR3 DNA: TGTGCCAGCAGGGTAGCGGGAGGCCATCTCTACGAGCAGTACTTC
clone size: .; V gene: TRBV29-1; J gene: TRBJ1-3; D gene: .; CDR3 protein: CSVVDRFSGNTIYF; CDR3 DNA: TGCAGCGTTGTCGACAGATTCTCTGGAAACACCATATATTTT
clone size: .; V gene: TRBV5-1; J gene: TRBJ2-3; D gene: TRBD2; CDR3 protein: CASSRGTSGSSTDTQYF; CDR3 DNA: TGCGCCAGCAGCCGCGGGACTAGCGGGTCGTCGACAGATACGCAGTATTTT
clone size: .; V gene: TRBV11-2; J gene: TRBJ2-7; D gene: .; CDR3 protein: CASRNPGTSTYEQYF; CDR3 DNA: TGTGCCAGCAGAAACCCCGGGACTTCGACCTACGAGCAGTACTTC
clone size: many; V gene: TRBV28; J gene: TRBJ2-6; D gene: .; CDR3 protein: CASRVGGSSGANVLTF; CDR3 DNA: TGTGCCTCCCGGGTGGGGGGATCGTCTGGGGCCAACGTCCTGACTTTC
clone size: .; V gene: TRBV5-1; J gene: TRBJ1-5; D gene: .; CDR3 protein: CASSWGLTGLRVPQHF; CDR3 DNA: TGCGCCAGCAGCTGGGGGCTGACAGGCCTAAGAGTGCCCCAGCATTTT
clone size: .; V gene: TRBV27; J gene: TRBJ2-7; D gene: .; CDR3 protein: CASSSRGLASYEQYF; CDR3 DNA: TGTGCCAGCAGCTCTCGAGGGCTAGCCTCCTACGAGCAGTACTTC
clone size: .; V gene: TRBV7-3; J gene: TRBJ2-1; D gene: TRBD2; CDR3 protein: CASSLSIGAGAYNEQFF; CDR3 DNA: TGTGCCAGCAGCTTAAGTATTGGAGCGGGAGCCTACAATGAGCAGTTCTTC
clone size: .; V gene: TRBV5-1; J gene: TRBJ2-7; D gene: TRBD1; CDR3 protein: CASSIQGAAYEQYF; CDR3 DNA: TGCGCCAGCAGCATACAGGGGGCCGCCTACGAGCAGTACTTC
clone size: .; V gene: TRBV2; J gene: TRBJ1-2; D gene: .; CDR3 protein: CARREPAGHGYTF; CDR3 DNA: TGTGCCAGACGGGAGCCGGCGGGGCATGGCTACACCTTC
clone size: .; V gene: TRBV28; J gene: TRBJ1-1; D gene: TRBD1; CDR3 protein: CASSLPGGTEAFF; CDR3 DNA: TGTGCCAGCAGTTTACCAGGGGGCACTGAAGCTTTCTTT
clone size: once; V gene: TRBV7-3; J gene: TRBJ1-1; D gene: TRBD1; CDR3 protein: CASSQYRGAEAFF; CDR3 DNA: TGTGCCAGCAGCCAATACAGGGGCGCTGAAGCTTTCTTT
clone size: once; V gene: TRBV2; J gene: TRBJ1-1; D gene: TRBD1; CDR3 protein: CASSAGTGDTEAFF; CDR3 DNA: TGTGCCAGCAGTGCCGGGACAGGGGACACTGAAGCTTTCTTT
clone size: .; V gene: TRBV2; J gene: TRBJ1-3; D gene: .; CDR3 protein: CASSGSSGNTIYF; CDR3 DNA: TGTGCCAGCAGTGGGAGTTCTGGAAACACCATATATTTT
clone size: once; V gene: TRBV3-1/TRBV3-2; J gene: TRBJ2-1; D gene: .; CDR3 protein: CASSQDLDNEQFF; CDR3 DNA: TGTGCCAGCAGCCAAGATCTAGACAATGAGCAGTTCTTC
clone size: .; V gene: TRBV28; J gene: TRBJ2-1; D gene: TRBD1; CDR3 protein: CASTRPGGYNEQFF; CDR3 DNA: TGTGCCAGCACCCGGCCAGGGGGCTATAATGAGCAGTTCTTC
clone size: .; V gene: TRBV7-3; J gene: TRBJ2-5; D gene: .; CDR3 protein: CASSLTSGGQTQYF; CDR3 DNA: TGTGCCAGCAGCTTAACATCTGGAGGGCAGACCCAGTACTTC
clone size: .; V gene: TRBV3-1/TRBV3-2; J gene: TRBJ1-2; D gene: TRBD1; CDR3 protein: CASSQDLGQGGSGYTF; CDR3 DNA: TGTGCCAGCAGCCAAGATCTAGGTCAGGGGGGCTCTGGCTACACCTTC
clone size: .; V gene: TRBV28; J gene: TRBJ2-2; D gene: .; CDR3 protein: CASGDSQRGGELFF; CDR3 DNA: TGTGCCAGCGGGGACTCCCAGAGAGGCGGGGAGCTGTTTTTT
clone size: .; V gene: TRBV30; J gene: TRBJ2-2; D gene: .; CDR3 protein: CAWSVGQNTGELFF; CDR3 DNA: TGTGCCTGGAGTGTAGGACAGAACACCGGGGAGCTGTTTTTT
clone size: .; V gene: TRBV30; J gene: TRBJ2-7; D gene: .; CDR3 protein: CAWGRNEEQYF; CDR3 DNA: TGTGCCTGGGGGAGGAACGAAGAGCAGTACTTC
clone size: .; V gene: TRBV7-3; J gene: TRBJ2-5; D gene: .; CDR3 protein: CASSRVGGVEETQYF; CDR3 DNA: TGTGCCAGCAGCCGGGTCGGGGGAGTAGAAGAGACCCAGTACTTC
clone size: once; V gene: TRBV20-1; J gene: TRBJ1-2; D gene: TRBD1; CDR3 protein: CSASQGALNYGYTF; CDR3 DNA: TGCAGTGCTAGTCAGGGGGCCTTGAACTATGGCTACACCTTC
clone size: .; V gene: TRBV12-3/TRBV12-4; J gene: TRBJ2-7; D gene: TRBD1; CDR3 protein: CASSPTTGIGQYF; CDR3 DNA: TGTGCCAGCAGTCCGACGACAGGGATAGGGCAGTACTTC
clone size: .; V gene: TRBV29-1; J gene: TRBJ1-5; D gene: TRBD1; CDR3 protein: CSVGTGPHQPQHF; CDR3 DNA: TGCAGCGTTGGGACAGGACCCCATCAGCCCCAGCATTTT
clone size: .; V gene: TRBV19; J gene: TRBJ2-3; D gene: .; CDR3 protein: CASSRRAGGPDTQYF; CDR3 DNA: TGTGCCAGTAGTCGGCGGGCAGGGGGGCCAGATACGCAGTATTTT
clone size: .; V gene: TRBV5-1; J gene: TRBJ2-7; D gene: TRBD1; CDR3 protein: CASSFRGPPHEQYF; CDR3 DNA: TGCGCCAGCAGCTTTAGGGGGCCCCCCCACGAGCAGTACTTC
clone size: once; V gene: TRBV3-1/TRBV3-2; J gene: TRBJ2-5; D gene: TRBD2; CDR3 protein: CASSRGTSGREETQYF; CDR3 DNA: TGTGCCAGCAGCCGCGGGACTAGCGGGAGGGAAGAGACCCAGTACTTC
clone size: few; V gene: TRBV11-3; J gene: TRBJ2-1; D gene: TRBD2; CDR3 protein: CASSLGPSSGRETYNEQFF; CDR3 DNA: TGTGCCAGCAGCTTAGGTCCGTCTAGCGGGAGAGAGACCTACAATGAGCAGTTCTTC
clone size: .; V gene: TRBV30; J gene: TRBJ1-5; D gene: TRBD1; CDR3 protein: CAWSPKWDRDYSNQPQHF; CDR3 DNA: TGTGCCTGGAGTCCGAAGTGGGACAGAGACTATAGCAATCAGCCCCAGCATTTT
clone size: .; V gene: TRBV13; J gene: TRBJ2-3; D gene: TRBD2; CDR3 protein: CASSLWDYLSTDTQYF; CDR3 DNA: TGTGCCAGCAGCCTCTGGGACTACCTTAGCACAGATACGCAGTATTTT
clone size: .; V gene: TRBV6-1; J gene: TRBJ2-2; D gene: .; CDR3 protein: CASSEVGGSNTGELFF; CDR3 DNA: TGTGCCAGCAGTGAAGTCGGCGGGTCAAACACCGGGGAGCTGTTTTTT